This TCR beta chain was obtained from a study of blood T cell repertoires in COVID-19. Study summary: Samples came from the United States, Italy and Spain, spanning acute and convalescent COVID-19. Nucleic acid was either cDNA or gDNA, and it came from T cells, B-cell-depleted T cells, or PBMCs.

Per the study methods: Amplification of reference gene primers provided the estimated nucleated cell counts. Here immunoSEQ multiplex PCR was the method, and the copy in TCRdb shows in-frame clones only, minus some. V and J calls and clone size are copied from that table; D and trimming were computed from the DNA. The sample carries about 120,000 clones, around nine tenths recorded once. The TCR originated in a woman in her 70s who had recovered from COVID-19. Sequenced: peripheral blood.

The CDR3 region is CASSQGTGGKYF. The CDR3 nucleotides read TGTGCCAGCAGCCAAGGGACAGGGGGAAAGTACTTC. V is TRBV14 and J is TRBJ2-7; TRBD1 matches 10 bases. The germline gives CDR1 SGHDN, CDR2 FVKESK. This CDR3 has 12 amino acids. Trimming cost V 1 base and J 11 bases; bases outside gene matches: 2.